The following is a T cell receptor (beta chain) sequence with its context. The method was immunoSEQ multiplex PCR; TCRdb's version includes in-frame clones alone and lacks a portion of them. The sample shows 51,000 or so clones, 80% of them seen only once. The data were obtained in a study of control samples from healthy donors and cancer patients. This TCR was sampled from a man between 65 and 79 years old in good health. Sequenced material: blood.

Here the CDR3 reads CASSLGRGAYTEAFF. DNA of the CDR3: TGTGCCAGCAGCTTGGGGAGGGGGGCGTACACTGAAGCTTTCTTT. V gene TRBV5-4 combines with J gene TRBJ1-1; D might be TRBD1 (6 bases). Trimming stripped 0 bases from V and 3 bases from J, with 12 bases between. In germline, CDR1 is SGHNT, CDR2 YYREEE (reference sequence). This CDR3 has 15 amino acids. Using reference TRBV5-4 and TRBJ1-1 for the parts outside the CDR3, the full variable domain is ETGVTQSPTHLIKTRGQQVTLRCSSQSGHNTVSWYQQALGQGPQFIFQYYREEENGRGNFPPRFSGLQFPNYSSELNVNALELDDSALYLCASSLGRGAYTEAFFGQGTRLTVV.